These 25 T cell receptor beta chains were sequenced from one sample in a study of blood T cell repertoires in COVID-19. Only in-frame clones appear in the TCRdb table, and some are missing; sequencing was by immunoSEQ multiplex PCR. The profile shows 200,000 to 300,000 clones, roughly four fifths of them singletons. The material sequenced was peripheral blood. Receptors were obtained from a woman older than 75 with acute or convalescent COVID-19.

V usage is TRBV6-5 and J usage is TRBJ2-1; the D gene is possibly TRBD1 (6 bases). The CDR3 totals 16 residues. Per germline, CDR1 MNHEY and CDR2 SVGAGI. V lost 2 bases, J lost 4 bases, and 15 bases lay in between. The chain's CDR3 is CASSYGGLGIYNEQFF. The CDR3 DNA follows: TGTGCCAGCAGTTACGGGGGCCTAGGAATTTACAATGAGCAGTTCTTC.

The rearrangement joins TRBV2 to TRBJ2-5, with 7 bases that match TRBD1. The CDR3 extends over 14 amino acids. Germline values: CDR1 SNHLY, CDR2 FYNNEI. V lost 5 bases, J lost 4 bases, and 7 bases stayed unmatched. The CDR3 loop is CASSFRGLGETQYF. The DNA of the CDR3 is TGTGCCAGCAGTTTTAGGGGGCTTGGAGAGACCCAGTACTTC. Combining the CDR3 with reference TRBV2 and TRBJ2-5 gives the whole variable domain EPEVTQTPSHQVTQMGQEVILRCVPISNHLYFYWYRQILGQKVEFLVSFYNNEISEKSEIFDDQFSVERPDGSNFTLKIRSTKLEDSAMYFCASSFRGLGETQYFGPGTRLLVL.

A note on this clone: This sample includes further DNA sequences coding for the same CDR3. This rearrangement joins TRBV18 to TRBJ2-5; D is possibly TRBD1 (5 bases). The CDR3 is 13 residues long. Germline V gives CDR1 KGHSH, CDR2 LQKENI. V was cut by 5 bases and J by 2 bases, with 9 bases left in between. CDR3 sequence reads: CASSSDIQETQYF. CDR3 in DNA: TGTGCCAGCTCATCGGACATTCAAGAGACCCAGTACTTC.

This clone was counted only a few times. J is TRBJ1-3 and V is TRBV5-4; 8 nucleotides match TRBD1. The CDR3 contains 16 residues. CDR1 and CDR2 from the germline V gene are SGHNT and YYREEE (reference sequence). Trimming cost V 0 bases and J 2 bases; bases outside gene matches: 4. The CDR3 sequence is CASSLGSGGPGNTIYF. In DNA, the CDR3 is TGTGCCAGCAGCTTGGGTTCAGGGGGCCCTGGAAACACCATATATTTT.

The chain uses TRBV19 and TRBJ1-4; TRBD1 aligns across 9 bases. V trimming: 5 bases; J trimming: 5 bases; junction bases outside the gene matches: 12. This CDR3 is 17 amino acids long. Germline CDR1 reads LNHDA; CDR2 reads SQIVND (reference sequence). The CDR3 protein is CASSPNAGTGSNEKLFF. The CDR3 DNA reads as TGTGCCAGTAGTCCGAACGCCGGGACAGGGTCAAATGAAAAACTGTTTTTT.

J is TRBJ1-5 and V is TRBV6-5, with D perhaps matching TRBD1 (5 bases). The germline CDR1 and CDR2 sequences are MNHEY and SVGAGI. Between the trimmed V and J ends, which lost 5 bases and 2 bases, there was a span of 13 bases. This CDR3 contains 15 residues. CDR3 in DNA: TGTGCCAGCAGTCCTCTCAGGGCGGGCAATCAGCCCCAGCATTTT. This gives the protein CASSPLRAGNQPQHF.

The chain carries TRBV5-1 and TRBJ2-1; 8 bases agree with TRBD2. Per germline, CDR1 SGHRS and CDR2 YFSETQ. The CDR3 is made up of 15 amino acids. J gave up 4 bases and V 0 bases, and 3 bases lay outside the gene matches. In DNA form, the CDR3 reads TGCGCCAGCAGCTTGGCGGGCGGGGGGTACAATGAGCAGTTCTTC. Its translation is CASSLAGGGYNEQFF. The complete variable domain, with remaining parts taken from reference TRBV5-1 and TRBJ2-1, reads KAGVTQTPRYLIKTRGQQVTLSCSPISGHRSVSWYQQTPGQGLQFLFEYFSETQRNKGNFPGRFSGRQFSNSRSEMNVSTLELGDSALYLCASSLAGGGYNEQFFGPGTRLTVL.

This chain links TRBV7-3 with TRBJ2-5; D remains ambiguous. The CDR3 is made up of 14 amino acids. Germline loops: CDR1 SGHTA, CDR2 FQGTGA. V was cut by 2 bases and J by 4 bases, with 11 bases left in between. The CDR3, as DNA: TGTGCCAGCAGCTTATCTCCCGCCGGAGAGACCCAGTACTTC. Protein: CASSLSPAGETQYF.

The chain links TRBV6-5 to TRBJ1-5, with D uncertain. The CDR3 loop spans 13 amino acids. The V gene's germline CDR1 is MNHEY and CDR2 SVGAGI. The ends were cut back, 3 bases at V and 6 bases at J, with 9 bases in the middle. The CDR3 here is CASSYQGGQPQHF. The DNA of the CDR3 is TGTGCCAGCAGTTATCAAGGAGGTCAGCCCCAGCATTTT.

In regard to this clone: In the same sample, other DNA sequences code for this CDR3. The chain couples TRBV5-1 to TRBJ1-1; 10 bases align to TRBD1. Unmatched junction bases numbered 0, after V lost 0 bases and J lost 4 bases. Looked up from germline, CDR1 is SGHRS and CDR2 is YFSETQ. The CDR3 totals 14 residues. This CDR3 is CASSLGTGGTEAFF. DNA for the CDR3: TGCGCCAGCAGCTTGGGGACAGGGGGCACTGAAGCTTTCTTT.

This clone was found once. The chain carries TRBV11-1 and TRBJ2-5; 9 bases match TRBD1. With 5 bases clipped from V and 5 bases from J, the junction kept 3 bases outside the gene matches. The CDR3 extends over 13 amino acids. Germline loops: CDR1 SGHAT, CDR2 FQDESV (reference sequence). The CDR3 loop reads CASSRDRVETQYF. The CDR3 nucleotides read TGTGCCAGCAGCCGGGACAGGGTCGAGACCCAGTACTTC.

The J gene is TRBJ1-1, the V gene TRBV28, with D perhaps matching TRBD1 (5 bases). Germline V lookup: CDR1 MDHEN, CDR2 SYDVKM. The ends were cut back, 7 bases at V and 5 bases at J, with 17 bases in the middle. This CDR3 spans 14 amino acids. The DNA of the CDR3 is TGTGCCAGCACCTTTCCGGGGGGAGGAACTGAAGCTTTCTTT. Translation gives CASTFPGGGTEAFF.

This clone was recorded once. The gene calls are TRBV25-1 and TRBJ1-2; tentatively, D is TRBD1 (6 bases). V lost 2 bases and J 4 bases, leaving 11 bases between the germline ends. This CDR3 is built from 14 residues. In germline, CDR1 is MGHDK, CDR2 SYGVNS. CDR3 nucleotides: TGTGCCAGCAGTGAACCCGACAGGATCTATGGCTACACCTTC. This translates into CASSEPDRIYGYTF.

V usage is TRBV29-1 and J usage is TRBJ2-1; D not certain. Germline CDR1 SQVTM, CDR2 ANQGSEA. Trimming took off 4 bases at V and 5 bases at J, with 12 bases between the two ends. This CDR3 contains 13 residues. DNA of the CDR3: TGCAGCGTTGGAGGTCAGTCGGACAATGAGCAGTTCTTC. Its protein is CSVGGQSDNEQFF.

The gene calls are TRBV4-3 and TRBJ2-7; the match to TRBD1 covers 12 bases. CDR3 length: 19 residues. The V and J ends lost 0 bases and 2 bases, in that order; junction bases with no gene match: 11. Germline loops: CDR1 LGHNA, CDR2 YSLEER. The CDR3 reads CASSQDVGQGAPWTYEQYF. DNA of the CDR3: TGCGCCAGCAGCCAAGATGTGGGACAGGGGGCGCCTTGGACCTACGAGCAGTACTTC.

The V call is TRBV7-2, the J call TRBJ2-5, with 7 bases lining up with TRBD2. The CDR3 spans 13 residues. CDR1 is SGHTA and CDR2 is FQGNSA in the germline V gene. Trimming removed 2 bases from V and 4 bases from J; junction bases left unmatched: 1. This chain's CDR3 is CASSLWGGETQYF. The CDR3 nucleotides read TGTGCCAGCAGCTTATGGGGGGGAGAGACCCAGTACTTC.

The chain recombines TRBV19 with TRBJ2-7, with D perhaps matching TRBD1 (5 bases). Per the germline V gene, CDR1 is LNHDA and CDR2 is SQIVND (reference sequence). V was pared by 3 bases and J by 4 bases, with 10 bases between. The CDR3 sequence is 13 residues long. The DNA for the CDR3 is TGTGCCAGTAGTATGCTTGGGGCATACGAGCAGTACTTC. Its protein product is CASSMLGAYEQYF.

This sequence joins TRBV7-2 and TRBJ2-1, with a tentative D call TRBD2 (6 bases). Trimming cost V 6 bases and J 3 bases, with 15 bases left between them. This CDR3 region has 15 residues. The germline CDR1 and CDR2 sequences are SGHTA and FQGNSA. In DNA form, the CDR3 reads TGTGCCAGCAGTTTCCCCGGGACTCGCTACAATGAGCAGTTCTTC. Protein product: CASSFPGTRYNEQFF.

This chain joins TRBV5-8 and TRBJ1-2, with 10 nucleotides matching TRBD1. V lost 0 bases to trimming and J lost 6 bases; unmatched junction nucleotides: 14. The CDR3 spans 18 residues. The germline V gene has CDR1 SGHTS and CDR2 YDEGEE. This CDR3 is CASSLGRDRGRYWDGYTF. The CDR3 DNA is TGTGCCAGCAGCTTGGGTCGGGACAGGGGACGATACTGGGATGGCTACACCTTC.

The genes are TRBV29-1 and TRBJ1-1; the D gene is possibly TRBD1 (5 bases). V was cut by 8 bases and J by 3 bases, with 19 bases left in between. CDR1 SQVTM and CDR2 ANQGSEA come from the germline V gene. The CDR3 is 14 residues long. The DNA for the CDR3 is TGCAGCTGGACTTATGGCCGGGGGGACACTGAAGCTTTCTTT. It is translated as CSWTYGRGDTEAFF.

The V gene is TRBV6-5, the J gene TRBJ2-7; a possible D gene is TRBD2 (5 bases). The CDR3 spans 13 residues. CDR1 and CDR2 (germline): MNHEY, SVGAGI. Trimming removed 4 bases at V and 1 base at J, with 8 bases between. In DNA, the CDR3 is TGTGCCAGCAGTTCGACGGGGTCCTACGAGCAGTACTTC. This translates into CASSSTGSYEQYF.

The J gene is TRBJ2-3, the V gene TRBV3-1 (or the pseudogene TRBV3-2); 16 bases fit TRBD2. The CDR3 runs to 18 residues. The ends lost 3 bases at V and 4 bases at J; junction bases unmatched: 7. Germline loops: CDR1 LGHDT, CDR2 YNNKEL (reference sequence). CDR3 sequence reads: CASSQGLAGGPRADTQYF. The CDR3 bases are TGTGCCAGCAGCCAGGGACTAGCGGGAGGGCCACGGGCAGATACGCAGTATTTT.

J is TRBJ2-1 and V is TRBV6-5, with D possibly being TRBD1 (6 bases). Trimming took off 6 bases at V and 0 bases at J, with 9 bases between the two ends. CDR1 and CDR2 from the germline V gene are MNHEY and SVGAGI. The CDR3 length is 14 residues. Here the CDR3 reads CASSHRASYNEQFF. DNA of the CDR3: TGTGCCAGCAGCCACAGGGCCTCCTACAATGAGCAGTTCTTC.

J is TRBJ2-2 and V is TRBV19; D might be TRBD1 (6 bases). From germline, CDR1 is LNHDA and CDR2 SQIVND (reference sequence). Trimming pared 4 bases from V and 6 bases from J, leaving 18 bases between. The CDR3 loop spans 16 amino acids. For the CDR3, the DNA is TGTGCCAGTAGTAACAAACAGGGAGCTATCGCCGGGGAGCTGTTTTTT. Translated, it gives CASSNKQGAIAGELFF.

The chain combines TRBV6-6 with TRBJ2-7, with a weak D call TRBD2 (6 bases). V shed 2 bases and J shed 1 base, with 9 bases lying between them. CDR3 length: 14 amino acids. Germline assignment: CDR1 MNHNY and CDR2 SVGAGI (reference sequence). The CDR3: CASSYGLASYEQYF. CDR3 sequence (DNA): TGTGCCAGCAGTTACGGTCTAGCGTCCTACGAGCAGTACTTC.